A selection of T cell receptor beta chains follows, all from one sample in a study of T-cell memory formation after mild COVID-19. TCRdb redid the calling of the 5' RACE reads with MiXCR, one entry per CDR3 protein. The table lists fewer than 350,000 distinct CDR3 sequences, 15% to 20% of them singletons. Sequencing was carried out using PBMCs or a T cell subset sorted from them (not recorded which). All receptors come from a man between 18 and 35 years old who had mild COVID-19 (a few samples of this study predate the infection). Cell type and time point are not known. Each CDR3 is given with its conserved first and last residue. A D gene is named only where the DNA matches it firmly. Expanded clones get a size class; other rows say once, few or many, or leave the size out.

j_gene	v_gene	d_gene	abundance	CDR3aa	CDR3nt
TRBJ2-7	TRBV4-3	NA	few	CASSQDSGGSYEQYF	TGCGCCAGCAGCCAAGATTCAGGCGGCTCCTACGAGCAGTACTTC
TRBJ1-1	TRBV12-3/TRBV12-4	NA	many	CASSLAFAEAFF	TGTGCCAGCAGTTTAGCGTTCGCTGAAGCTTTCTTT
TRBJ1-2	TRBV5-1	NA	few	CASSSQGRETNYGYTF	TGCGCCAGCAGCTCCCAGGGACGGGAAACTAACTATGGCTACACCTTC
TRBJ2-7	TRBV29-1	TRBD1	NA	CSAVDRGRWEQYF	TGCAGCGCCGTGGACAGGGGGCGCTGGGAGCAGTACTTC
TRBJ2-5	TRBV7-2	NA	few	CASSLPRIWGETQYF	TGTGCCAGCAGCCTACCCCGGATATGGGGAGAGACCCAGTACTTC
TRBJ2-7	TRBV4-3	TRBD2	few	CASSQEFSGGSYEQYF	TGCGCCAGCAGCCAAGAATTTAGCGGGGGTTCCTACGAGCAGTACTTC
TRBJ2-7	TRBV18	NA	NA	CASSPGGGAYEQYF	TGTGCCAGCTCACCCGGAGGGGGGGCCTACGAGCAGTACTTC
TRBJ1-6	TRBV5-1	NA	few	CASSVGLRDYNSPLHF	TGCGCCAGCAGCGTGGGGTTAAGGGATTATAATTCACCCCTCCACTTT
TRBJ2-2	TRBV7-2	TRBD2	few	CASSTSGGRSNTGELFF	TGTGCCAGCAGCACAAGCGGGGGCCGTTCGAACACCGGGGAGCTGTTTTTT
TRBJ2-1	TRBV7-8	TRBD1	NA	CASSTNRGRANEQFF	TGTGCCAGCAGCACCAACAGGGGGCGCGCGAATGAGCAGTTCTTC
TRBJ2-2	TRBV20-1	NA	NA	CSARGTQAGELFF	TGCAGTGCTAGAGGGACCCAGGCCGGGGAGCTGTTTTTT
TRBJ2-7	TRBV7-8	NA	few	CASSPTGLSSSYEQYF	TGTGCCAGCAGCCCTACTGGACTTTCCAGCTCCTACGAGCAGTACTTC
TRBJ2-5	TRBV7-2	TRBD2	few	CASSFSGGAIETQYF	TGTGCCAGCAGCTTTAGCGGGGGGGCTATAGAGACCCAGTACTTC
TRBJ2-7	TRBV11-2	TRBD1	NA	CASSIGTGPSYEQYF	TGTGCCAGCAGCATAGGGACAGGTCCCTCCTACGAGCAGTACTTC
TRBJ2-7	TRBV20-1	NA	few	CSAALTRTASYEQYF	TGCAGTGCCGCCTTAACTCGGACAGCCTCCTACGAGCAGTACTTC
TRBJ2-7	TRBV7-9	NA	many	CASSATTGSGYYEQYF	TGTGCCAGCAGCGCGACGACCGGGTCAGGGTACTACGAGCAGTACTTC
TRBJ1-3	TRBV7-2	NA	few	CASSLYIFSGNTIYF	TGTGCCAGCAGCTTATATATTTTCTCTGGAAACACCATATATTTT
TRBJ2-1	TRBV7-2	NA	NA	CASTPWKAPTEQFF	TGTGCCAGCACCCCGTGGAAAGCCCCAACAGAGCAGTTCTTC
TRBJ2-7	TRBV7-2	TRBD2	many	CASSFTGGSYEQYF	TGTGCCAGCAGTTTCACGGGGGGTTCCTACGAGCAGTACTTC
TRBJ1-1	TRBV20-1	NA	NA	CSGTTDNTEAFF	TGCAGTGGAACGACAGACAACACTGAAGCTTTCTTT
TRBJ1-1	TRBV29-1	NA	NA	CSVNGEGALAFF	TGCAGCGTTAACGGGGAGGGAGCGTTAGCTTTCTTT
TRBJ2-2	TRBV7-2	TRBD2	NA	CASSWEAGGANTGELFF	TGTGCCAGCAGTTGGGAGGCGGGGGGAGCGAACACCGGGGAGCTGTTTTTT
TRBJ2-1	TRBV20-1	TRBD2	NA	CSATMGRDEQFF	TGCAGTGCTACCATGGGGAGGGACGAGCAGTTCTTC
TRBJ2-5	TRBV19	NA	many	CASTGRGVETQYF	TGTGCCAGTACAGGAAGGGGTGTTGAGACCCAGTACTTC
TRBJ1-5	TRBV7-2	NA	many	CASSLGSVGQPQHF	TGTGCCAGCAGCTTAGGATCAGTCGGTCAGCCCCAGCATTTT
TRBJ1-2	TRBV6-2/TRBV6-3	NA	few	CASTVQEYRERESGYTF	TGTGCCAGCACCGTACAGGAGTACAGGGAAAGGGAGAGTGGCTACACCTTC
TRBJ1-2	TRBV20-1	NA	few	CSARPAAGGNYGYTF	TGCAGTGCTAGACCCGCGGCGGGAGGAAACTATGGCTACACCTTC
TRBJ2-3	TRBV3-2	NA	few	CASSPRGQGYCADTQYF	TGTGCCAGCAGCCCACGGGGACAGGGCTATTGCGCAGATACGCAGTATTTT
TRBJ2-2	TRBV4-2	NA	NA	CASSQDKSTGELFF	TGTGCCAGCAGCCAAGATAAATCCACCGGGGAGCTGTTTTTT
TRBJ2-2	TRBV18	NA	few	CASSPLKGASTGELFF	TGTGCCAGCTCACCATTAAAAGGGGCAAGCACCGGGGAGCTGTTTTTT
TRBJ1-2	TRBV4-1	TRBD1	few	CASSQWTGRGDGYTF	TGCGCCAGCAGCCAATGGACAGGGAGAGGAGATGGCTACACCTTC